This T cell receptor (beta chain) was profiled in a study of shared clonotypes between healthy human individuals (dated by TCRdb to the early 2020s). Concerning the study at large: A couple of women and a few men aged 18 to 49 years were included in the cohort. Blood TCR repertoires of roughly 5 healthy adults were deeply sequenced to estimate repertoire size and the extent of clonotype sharing between individuals. To increase sequencing depth and limit assay-specific biases, TCR repertoire library preparation and sequencing were carried out by different laboratories using diverse techniques. Each donor's leukapheresis produced roughly between roughly 0.9 and 9 billion PBMCs. For each donor, three plates each were used for CD4 naive and CD4 memory, two plates were used for CD8 naive, and one plate was used for CD8 memory. Study-wide findings and limitations: Larger estimated clonotype richness was generally found for naive subsets than for memory subsets. Incomplete sequencing was indicated by rarefaction of sorted-subset datasets, despite the large sequencing depth. Across four donors, around 5% of naive CD4, roughly 3.5% of naive CD8, roughly 2.2% of memory CD4, and about 0.4% of memory CD8 clonotypes were shared. Only blood was sampled, and tissue TCR repertoires likely differ from those in blood. Pairwise subsampling led to the expectation that sequencing depth would affect the degree of clonotype sharing among donors. The genetic and exposure-history diversity represented was limited by the small number of donors. Compared with non-shared clonotypes, the clonotypes found in all four sorted-subset donors had higher generation probabilities.

TCR CDR3 regions were amplified from genomic DNA by multiplex PCR using the deep immunoSEQ assay. For each cell subset, the extracted genomic DNA was distributed evenly across all wells of several immunoSEQ 96-well plates, and each plate served as one replicate. For sorted subsets, around 200 ng genomic DNA, equal to about 30,000 T cell genomes, was loaded into each replicate PCR. Purified libraries were quantified with a Qubit 3.0 fluorometer, sized on a Bioanalyzer 2100, and re-quantified with the KAPA Library Quantification kit. A separate single-read 150-cycle Illumina NextSeq 550 flow cell was used to sequence each immunoSEQ 96-well plate. For the original study's pipeline: Because only junctional sequences without quality scores were contained in the immunoSEQ output, filtering matching that applied to full-length reads could not be performed. To assign V/J genes and CDR3, sequences were annotated using PyIR, a Python wrapper for IgBLAST v1.9, with IMGT germline references. Reads were filtered out if the reads had weak V/J assignments (E-value above 1e-6), no CDR3, stop codons, out-of-frame junctions, or ambiguous translated residues. V3J clonotypes were defined as sequences sharing an identical inferred V gene, J gene, and CDR3 amino acid sequence. Percentage overlap between repertoires was calculated by dividing the number of shared unique clonotypes by the size of the smaller repertoire. Richness of each repertoire was evaluated using RTK rarefaction, the Chao1 estimator, and Recon v2.1 estimates of unobserved clonotypes. For all TCRbeta clonotypes obtained by the gDNA method from a few donors, generation probabilities were computed with OLGA. TCRdb took over this immuneACCESS table, retaining in-frame rearrangements with V and J assigned. Such tables are incomplete; in checked studies, under half of the missing clones stem from an unresolved V gene, and the remainder is unexplained. V, J and clone size reflect that table, while D and trimming were determined from the DNA. For this sample there are about 710,000 clones; over 60% appear just once. The ten largest clones represent about 1.8% of the sample.

Per the germline V gene, MDHEN is the CDR1 and SYDVKM is the CDR2. From the cysteine through the phenylalanine, the CDR3 covers 15 amino acids. CDR3 DNA only is kept here, 45 bases in frame from base 1. The germline V and J ends show losses of 2 bases and 5 bases respectively, and no gene match explains 6 bases of the junction. In regard to this clone: Its specific antigen is unknown. The input lacks base qualities; no much larger clone sits a single base away.

The donors were healthy, HIV-negative adults with no recently reported acute infections or vaccinations. Every donor was a Caucasian adult living in Nashville, Tennessee, USA. CD4+ T cells were enriched through magnetic negative selection, after which naive cells were positively selected on CD45RA and the remaining negative fraction served as the memory subset. Blood was obtained by leukapheresis, after which PBMCs were separated by Ficoll-Histopaque density gradient centrifugation and cryopreserved in liquid nitrogen vapor phase. Analytical flow cytometry was used to check the purity and quantity of every magnetically sorted T cell population. From each sorted fraction, genomic DNA was isolated and quantified by UV absorbance on a Nanodrop 2000c.

Specimen: memory CD4+ T cells sorted from blood. The cell subset or site label here, explained by the study, means: CD45RA-negative fraction. The receptor chain draws on TRBV28 and TRBJ2-1; a stretch of 7 junction bases matches TRBD1. The TCR originated in a woman aged 25 to 39 in good health. This receptor has the CDR3 CASSLPPGGNNEQFF. The sequenced DNA is TGTGCCAGCAGTTTACCCCCAGGGGGAAACAATGAGCAGTTCTTC.